These 20 T cell receptor beta chains were sequenced from one sample in a study of T-cell memory formation after mild COVID-19. MiXCR, applied by TCRdb to the 5' RACE reads, yields one record per CDR3 protein. This sample has around 450,000 distinct CDR3 sequences; approximately 20% occur once, and the top ten carry roughly 8%. Material: PBMCs or a T cell subset sorted from them (not recorded which). The receptors shown here come from an adult woman who had mild COVID-19 (a few samples of this study predate the infection). Cell type and time point are not known.

This clonotype has a count of ten or more. V is TRBV4-3 and J is TRBJ2-6; 9 nucleotides align to TRBD2. CDR3 length: 16 amino acids. CDR1 and CDR2 (germline): LGHNA, YSLEER. The trim removed 6 bases at V and 4 bases at J, leaving 7 bases unmatched. The CDR3 coding sequence is TGCGCCAGCAGTCAGCAGCGGGGGGCCGGGGCCAACGTCCTGACTTTC. Translated: CASSQQRGAGANVLTF.

The rearrangement uses TRBV21-1 and TRBJ2-2; TRBD1, the table's D call, lacks a check against the DNA. TRBV21-1 is a listed pseudogene. The CDR3 spans 15 residues. The CDR3 nucleotides are TGTGCCAGCAGCACTTCGGGGGGAAACACCGGGGAGCTGTTTTTT. Its translation: CASSTSGGNTGELFF.

The rearrangement links TRBV29-1 to TRBJ2-1; the D is unclear. The germline CDR1 and CDR2 sequences are SQVTM and ANQGSEA. V lost 3 bases and J 6 bases, leaving 9 bases between the germline ends. This CDR3 contains 12 residues. CDR3 nucleotide sequence: TGCAGCGTTGAGGGTTACAGCAATGAGCAGTTCTTC. This translates into CSVEGYSNEQFF.

This clonotype has more than one count but fewer than ten. This chain joins TRBV20-1 and TRBJ2-3, with 12 bases aligning to TRBD2. The V gene's germline CDR1 is DFQATT and CDR2 SNEGSKA (reference sequence). The ends lost 6 bases at V and 4 bases at J; junction bases unmatched: 5. This CDR3 is 14 amino acids long. CDR3 sequence reads: CSAYPSGGADTQYF. The CDR3, as DNA: TGCAGTGCGTACCCTAGCGGGGGGGCAGATACGCAGTATTTT.

The rearrangement joins TRBV15 to TRBJ2-1; TRBD2 agrees at 9 bases. The CDR3 contains 20 residues. The J segment lost 0 bases and the V segment lost 3 bases, leaving 15 bases of the junction unmatched. Germline V gives CDR1 LNHNV, CDR2 YYDKDF (reference sequence). The CDR3 is CATSSRLTSGKSSSYNEQFF. CDR3 DNA: TGTGCCACCAGCAGCCGTTTGACTAGCGGAAAATCGAGCTCCTACAATGAGCAGTTCTTC.

This clonotype was detected a few times. V is TRBV24-1 and J is TRBJ2-2; D might be TRBD1 (7 bases). This CDR3 has 16 amino acids. The ends were cut back, 7 bases at V and 3 bases at J, with 17 bases in the middle. Germline V gene lookup returns CDR1 KGHDR and CDR2 SFDVKD. The CDR3 spells CATRGRGVEDTGELFF. Here the CDR3 DNA reads TGTGCCACCAGGGGCAGGGGGGTCGAGGACACCGGGGAGCTGTTTTTT.

The chain has TRBV7-2 and TRBJ2-3; TRBD2 aligns across 14 bases. V gave up 4 bases and J gave up 4 bases; unmatched junction bases: 10. There are 18 residues in the CDR3. Germline CDR1 is SGHTA and CDR2 is FQGNSA. CDR3 sequence (DNA): TGTGCCAGCAGCTCGAGGACTAGCGGGAGGAGGATACCAGATACGCAGTATTTT. It yields the protein CASSSRTSGRRIPDTQYF.

The gene calls are TRBV4-1 and TRBJ1-2; the D gene is possibly TRBD1 (6 bases). The CDR3 runs to 16 residues. Germline V gene sequence: CDR1 MGHRA, CDR2 YSYEKL. V gave up 3 bases and J gave up 4 bases, with 18 bases separating them. The CDR3 region is CASSHAKGQGGYGYTF. In DNA, the CDR3 is TGCGCCAGCAGCCATGCGAAAGGACAAGGGGGCTATGGCTACACCTTC.

A few counts support this clonotype. The V gene is TRBV5-1, the J gene TRBJ2-1, with 7 bases lining up with TRBD2. CDR3 length: 15 amino acids. CDR1 SGHRS and CDR2 YFSETQ come from the germline V gene. The ends lost 4 bases at V and 8 bases at J; junction bases unmatched: 12. The CDR3: CASSPPWGGEDEQFF. DNA of the CDR3: TGCGCCAGCAGCCCACCTTGGGGGGGAGAGGATGAGCAGTTCTTC.

This clonotype was seen many times. The gene calls are TRBV27 and TRBJ2-7; 8 nucleotides match TRBD1. Germline-derived CDR1 and CDR2 are MNHEY and SMNVEV (reference sequence). V was clipped by 3 bases and J by 0 bases; unmatched bases: 4. The CDR3 covers 15 residues. In nucleotides, the CDR3 is TGTGCCAGCAGTTTTTTGGGACAGGTCTCCTACGAGCAGTACTTC. It translates to CASSFLGQVSYEQYF.

The rearrangement uses TRBV6-5 and TRBJ1-3; D unresolved. Trimming shortened V by 0 bases and J by 8 bases, and 14 bases separated the two germline ends. The CDR3 is made up of 15 amino acids. From germline, CDR1 is MNHEY and CDR2 SVGAGI. The CDR3 spells CASSYSSVAGDTIYF. Here the CDR3 DNA reads TGTGCCAGCAGTTACTCGAGTGTCGCCGGGGACACCATATATTTT.

This clonotype was counted at least ten times. The V call is TRBV7-2, the J call TRBJ1-1; possibly TRBD1 for D (5 bases). There are 14 residues in the CDR3. V gave up 0 bases and J gave up 1 base, with 6 bases separating them. Germline V gives CDR1 SGHTA, CDR2 FQGNSA. The CDR3 is CASSLAGANTEAFF. The CDR3 nucleotides are TGTGCCAGCAGCTTAGCTGGGGCGAACACTGAAGCTTTCTTT.

V and J are TRBV12-3 or TRBV12-4 and TRBJ1-1; weak D call: TRBD1 (5 bases). The CDR3 covers 14 residues. The V end was cut by 8 bases, the J end by 1 base, with 14 bases between. The CDR3 sequence: CASGISGTNTEAFF. DNA for the CDR3: TGTGCCAGCGGGATTTCCGGGACGAACACTGAAGCTTTCTTT.

This clonotype occurred a few times. The V gene is TRBV4-3, the J gene TRBJ2-1; D is unclear. Germline values: CDR1 LGHNA, CDR2 YSLEER. V was clipped by 0 bases and J by 10 bases, with 13 bases between them. The CDR3 contains 14 residues. CDR3 protein: CASSQDLRTREQFF. Written as DNA, the CDR3 is TGCGCCAGCAGCCAAGATTTGAGAACCAGGGAGCAGTTCTTC.

This clonotype occurred a few times. V and J are TRBV4-2 and TRBJ2-7; perhaps D is TRBD1 or TRBD2 (5 bases each). Germline CDR1 reads LGHNA; CDR2 reads YNFKEQ. This CDR3 contains 15 residues. The V and J ends lost 1 base and 2 bases respectively, with 12 bases between them. The chain's CDR3 is CASSQGWDVTYEQYF. CDR3 nucleotide sequence: TGTGCCAGCAGCCAAGGATGGGACGTAACCTACGAGCAGTACTTC.

The J gene is TRBJ2-3, the V gene TRBV12-3 or TRBV12-4; D is undetermined. The length of the CDR3 is 12 residues. V dropped 8 bases and J dropped 2 bases, with 8 bases sitting between them. CDR3 DNA: TGTGCCAGCCCGGCCTCCACAGATACGCAGTATTTT. This gives the protein CASPASTDTQYF.

The chain links TRBV6-1 to TRBJ2-3; weak D call: TRBD2 (5 bases). Germline V gene sequence: CDR1 MNHNS, CDR2 SASEGT. Trimming removed 6 bases from V and 0 bases from J, with 13 bases in between. CDR3 size: 15 residues. CDR3 protein: CASRTGGGSTDTQYF. The DNA of the CDR3 is TGTGCCAGCAGGACGGGCGGCGGGAGCACAGATACGCAGTATTTT.

J is TRBJ2-6 and V is TRBV5-1; the match to TRBD1 covers 10 bases. The CDR3 contains 16 residues. Losses at the gene ends were 3 bases for V and 4 bases for J; bases not matched to a gene: 4. Germline-derived CDR1 and CDR2 are SGHRS and YFSETQ. The CDR3: CASSWGTGAGANVLTF. In DNA form, the CDR3 reads TGCGCCAGCAGCTGGGGGACAGGGGCCGGGGCCAACGTCCTGACTTTC.

The V and J genes are TRBV12-3 or TRBV12-4 and TRBJ1-1; D uncertain. V lost 7 bases and J lost 0, with 9 bases in between. This CDR3 is 13 amino acids long. CDR3 in DNA: TGTGCCAGCAATTACGGGCTGAACACTGAAGCTTTCTTT. It encodes CASNYGLNTEAFF.

Only a few counts were recorded for this clonotype. This sequence joins TRBV25-1 and TRBJ2-3, with TRBD2 as a possible D gene (5 bases). The CDR3 spans 17 residues. Germline V lookup: CDR1 MGHDK, CDR2 SYGVNS. The germline V and J ends were trimmed by 0 bases and 0 bases, with 13 bases remaining between them. Here the CDR3 reads CASSEYWPGSSTDTQYF. CDR3 coding DNA: TGTGCCAGCAGTGAATATTGGCCGGGGTCTAGCACAGATACGCAGTATTTT.